These 26 T cell receptor beta chains were all obtained from the same sample, sequenced in a study of blood T cell repertoires in COVID-19. Data came from immunoSEQ multiplex PCR; TCRdb stores just in-frame clones and leaves some out. The sample holds 200,000 to 300,000 clones, roughly four fifths seen once. Sequencing input: peripheral blood. These receptors all come from a woman aged 70 to 79 with acute or convalescent COVID-19.

The J gene is TRBJ1-4, the V gene TRBV5-1; 7 positions agree with TRBD1. Germline CDR1 and CDR2: SGHRS and YFSETQ. This CDR3 spans 15 amino acids. V was clipped by 2 bases and J by 6 bases; unmatched bases: 7. CDR3 region: CASSLSTGIDEKLFF. CDR3 nucleotides: TGCGCCAGCAGCTTATCGACAGGGATTGATGAAAAACTGTTTTTT.

V usage is TRBV2 and J usage is TRBJ2-1; 7 positions match TRBD2. The length of the CDR3 is 12 residues. Germline V gene data show CDR1 as SNHLY and CDR2 as FYNNEI. With V trimmed by 6 bases and J by 9 bases, 5 bases remained unmatched. As DNA, the CDR3 is TGTGCCAGCAGCCCGGGGGGAGGTGAGCAGTTCTTC. Translating gives CASSPGGGEQFF.

The rearrangement links TRBV4-1 to TRBJ2-1; 10 bases are shared with TRBD2. CDR1 is MGHRA and CDR2 is YSYEKL in the germline V gene. This CDR3 comprises 16 residues. The V gene end was trimmed by 4 bases and the J gene end by 1 base; junction bases not matched to a gene: 4. CDR3 DNA sequence: TGCGCCAGCAGCCGAGGACTAGCGGAATCCTACAATGAGCAGTTCTTC. Translating it yields CASSRGLAESYNEQFF.

The V and J genes are TRBV7-8 and TRBJ2-1; D remains ambiguous. Trimming took 5 bases from V and 9 from J, leaving 8 bases between them. Looked up from germline, CDR1 is SGHVS and CDR2 is FQNEAQ. The CDR3 contains 11 residues. The CDR3 loop is CASSRSFEQFF. Here the CDR3 DNA reads TGTGCCAGCAGCCGGAGCTTTGAGCAGTTCTTC.

This chain connects TRBV9 to TRBJ2-5, with 9 bases identical to TRBD1. Germline trimming cut 5 bases from V and 5 bases from J; bases unmatched to any gene: 7. CDR3 size: 14 residues. The V gene's germline CDR1 is SGDLS and CDR2 YYNGEE. In nucleotides, the CDR3 is TGTGCCAGCAGTCCTACAGGGGGCTTCGAGACCCAGTACTTC. Translated: CASSPTGGFETQYF.

This sequence joins TRBV7-2 and TRBJ1-1, with D tentatively TRBD1 (5 bases). Germline CDR1 reads SGHTA; CDR2 reads FQGNSA. CDR3 size: 15 residues. The ends were cut back, 7 bases at V and 4 bases at J, with 19 bases in the middle. CDR3 in amino acids: CASIPGQGMGTEAFF. The CDR3 DNA reads TGTGCCAGCATCCCAGGTCAGGGAATGGGCACTGAAGCTTTCTTT.

As to this clone: Within the sample, other DNA sequences also encode this same CDR3. This chain links TRBV19 with TRBJ1-5, with 9 bases fitting TRBD1. The ends lost 3 bases at V and 3 bases at J; junction bases unmatched: 3. Germline V gene sequence: CDR1 LNHDA, CDR2 SQIVND (reference sequence). This CDR3 is built from 15 residues. The CDR3 DNA reads as TGTGCCAGTAGTATCCGGACAGGGGTCAATCAGCCCCAGCATTTT. As protein: CASSIRTGVNQPQHF. Variable domain in full (rest from reference TRBV19 and TRBJ1-5): DGGITQSPKYLFRKEGQNVTLSCEQNLNHDAMYWYRQDPGQGLRLIYYSQIVNDFQKGDIAEGYSVSREKKESFPLTVTSAQKNPTAFYLCASSIRTGVNQPQHFGDGTRLSIL.

The V gene is TRBV19, the J gene TRBJ1-4, with 11 bases that match TRBD1. The J segment lost 1 base and the V segment lost 5 bases, leaving 6 bases of the junction unmatched. The CDR3 is 17 amino acids. Germline assignment: CDR1 LNHDA and CDR2 SQIVND (reference sequence). The CDR3: CASSLGQGVITNEKLFF. CDR3 bases: TGTGCCAGTAGTCTGGGACAGGGGGTAATAACTAATGAAAAACTGTTTTTT.

This chain joins TRBV19 and TRBJ2-7; tentative D call: TRBD1 (6 bases). The germline V gene encodes CDR1 LNHDA and CDR2 SQIVND (reference sequence). Trimming took off 3 bases at V and 3 bases at J, with 12 bases between the two ends. There are 14 residues in the CDR3. CDR3 sequence: CASSIRQGIYEQYF. DNA of the CDR3: TGTGCCAGTAGTATCCGCCAGGGGATCTACGAGCAGTACTTC.

This CDR3 reads CASSGPGDTEAFF. The CDR3 DNA reads as TGTGCCAGCAGTGGCCCGGGTGACACTGAAGCTTTCTTT. This chain uses TRBV2 with TRBJ1-1; D not resolved. Germline V CDR1 and CDR2: SNHLY, FYNNEI. Deletions cut 4 bases from V and 3 bases from J, with 9 bases between. The CDR3 totals 13 residues.

This chain links TRBV5-8 with TRBJ1-1; a weak D match, TRBD1 (5 bases). The length of the CDR3 is 14 residues. Germline CDR1 reads SGHTS; CDR2 reads YDEGEE. V lost 0 bases, J lost 5 bases, and 11 bases lay in between. The CDR3 DNA follows: TGTGCCAGCAGCTTGGGGCAGGGCCGGACTGAAGCTTTCTTT. Its protein is CASSLGQGRTEAFF.

The chain recombines TRBV5-1 with TRBJ2-1; 9 nucleotides line up with TRBD2. V trimming: 4 bases; J trimming: 8 bases; junction bases outside the gene matches: 13. The CDR3 runs 16 residues. Germline CDR1 SGHRS, CDR2 YFSETQ. CDR3 amino acids: CASSTGSAGGHDEQFF. CDR3 nucleotide sequence: TGCGCCAGCAGCACCGGCTCCGCGGGGGGGCATGATGAGCAGTTCTTC. The whole variable domain, filled in from reference TRBV5-1 and TRBJ2-1, reads KAGVTQTPRYLIKTRGQQVTLSCSPISGHRSVSWYQQTPGQGLQFLFEYFSETQRNKGNFPGRFSGRQFSNSRSEMNVSTLELGDSALYLCASSTGSAGGHDEQFFGPGTRLTVL.

The V gene is TRBV11-2, the J gene TRBJ2-1, with TRBD2 identical over 13 bases. Germline CDR1 is SGHAT and CDR2 is FQNNGV. This CDR3 is built from 19 residues. Trimming took 5 bases from V and 2 from J; bases not matched to a gene: 12. The CDR3 sequence is CASSARLAGGRGTYNEQFF. The CDR3 DNA is TGTGCCAGCAGCGCCCGACTAGCGGGGGGCCGAGGGACCTACAATGAGCAGTTCTTC.

This clone was observed a few times. CDR3 residues: CASSQSPRASLSPLHF. CDR3 DNA sequence: TGCGCCAGCAGCCAGTCTCCCAGGGCATCCCTTTCACCCCTCCACTTT. This chain uses TRBV4-3 with TRBJ1-6, with D possibly being TRBD1 (5 bases). Germline CDR1 LGHNA, CDR2 YSLEER. V lost 3 bases and J lost 9, with 18 bases in between. CDR3 size: 16 residues.

CDR3 region: CASRLGQGAYGYTF. The CDR3 nucleotides read TGTGCCAGCAGACTGGGACAGGGGGCATATGGCTACACCTTC. The V call is TRBV5-6, the J call TRBJ1-2; TRBD1 aligns across 12 bases. The V and J ends lost 5 bases and 5 bases, in that order; junction bases with no gene match: 4. This CDR3 spans 14 amino acids. Germline CDR1 reads SGHDT; CDR2 reads YYEEEE.

The chain is built from TRBV5-1 and TRBJ1-4, with 10 bases that match TRBD1. The V gene end was trimmed by 3 bases and the J gene end by 7 bases; junction bases not matched to a gene: 3. CDR1 is SGHRS, CDR2 YFSETQ, per germline. This CDR3 is 14 amino acids long. CDR3 amino acids: CASSSTGGGEKLFF. In DNA form, the CDR3 reads TGCGCCAGCAGCTCGACAGGGGGCGGTGAAAAACTGTTTTTT. The entire variable domain, with the rest obtained from reference TRBV5-1 and TRBJ1-4, is as follows: KAGVTQTPRYLIKTRGQQVTLSCSPISGHRSVSWYQQTPGQGLQFLFEYFSETQRNKGNFPGRFSGRQFSNSRSEMNVSTLELGDSALYLCASSSTGGGEKLFFGSGTQLSVL.

The V and J genes are TRBV9 and TRBJ2-1; 8 bases are a match to TRBD2. Germline V CDR1 and CDR2: SGDLS, YYNGEE. The CDR3 has 15 residues. The V segment lost 0 bases and the J segment 7 bases; nucleotides outside the gene matches: 6. The CDR3 DNA is TGTGCCAGCAGCGTAGGTGTTAGCGGGGTGAATGAGCAGTTCTTC. This sequence encodes CASSVGVSGVNEQFF.

V and J are TRBV30 and TRBJ1-4, with TRBD1 matching over 10 bases. Unmatched junction bases numbered 2, after V lost 1 base and J lost 6 bases. Germline values: CDR1 GTSNPN, CDR2 SVGIG (reference sequence). CDR3 length equals 14 residues. The CDR3 reads CAWSAGTGDEKLFF. The CDR3 nucleotides are TGTGCCTGGAGTGCCGGGACAGGGGATGAAAAACTGTTTTTT. Full variable domain (remainder filled in from reference TRBV30 and TRBJ1-4): SQTIHQWPATLVQPVGSPLSLECTVEGTSNPNLYWYRQAAGRGLQLLFYSVGIGQISSEVPQNLSASRPQDRQFILSSKKLLLSDSGFYLCAWSAGTGDEKLFFGSGTQLSVL.

This chain connects TRBV28 to TRBJ1-6; 8 nucleotides align to TRBD1. Germline trimming cut 5 bases from V and 8 bases from J; bases unmatched to any gene: 5. Germline CDR1 is MDHEN and CDR2 is SYDVKM. This CDR3 spans 14 amino acids. CDR3 nucleotides: TGTGCCAGCAGTCCCCCGGGACAGGATTCACCCCTCCACTTT. It translates to CASSPPGQDSPLHF.

V usage is TRBV13 and J usage is TRBJ1-1; TRBD1 matches at 9 bases. Germline V gene data show CDR1 as PRHDT and CDR2 as FYEKMQ (reference sequence). There are 14 residues in the CDR3. V lost 5 bases, J lost 4 bases, and 5 bases stayed unmatched. The CDR3 nucleotides are TGTGCCAGCAGCCGCGACAGGGGGGTCACTGAAGCTTTCTTT. It specifies CASSRDRGVTEAFF.

The chain uses TRBV6-6 and TRBJ1-1; D call uncertain. The CDR3 spans 14 residues. Trimming took off 6 bases at V and 1 base at J, with 12 bases between the two ends. CDR1 and CDR2 (germline): MNHNY, SVGAGI (reference sequence). Here the CDR3 reads CASSPGRRNTEAFF. Here the CDR3 DNA reads TGTGCCAGCAGCCCCGGCAGGCGGAACACTGAAGCTTTCTTT.

The J gene is TRBJ2-1, the V gene TRBV11-3, with 10 bases fitting TRBD1. Unmatched junction bases numbered 6, after V lost 2 bases and J lost 5 bases. The CDR3 sequence is 16 residues long. Germline V gene sequence: CDR1 SGHNT, CDR2 YENEEA. CDR3 residues: CASSLLGQGYNNEQFF. The CDR3 nucleotides are TGTGCCAGCAGCTTACTGGGACAGGGGTACAACAATGAGCAGTTCTTC.

The chain carries TRBV5-1 and TRBJ2-5; 8 nucleotides agree with TRBD1. CDR1 and CDR2 (germline): SGHRS, YFSETQ. Germline trimming cut 2 bases from V and 5 bases from J; bases unmatched to any gene: 11. This CDR3 region has 16 residues. CDR3 protein: CASSFPAGQGGETQYF. CDR3 nucleotides: TGCGCCAGCAGCTTCCCTGCTGGACAGGGCGGGGAGACCCAGTACTTC.

This chain uses TRBV7-2 with TRBJ2-5; D gene uncertain. Germline CDR1 is SGHTA and CDR2 is FQGNSA. V was trimmed by 4 bases and J by 4 bases, leaving 10 bases between them. The CDR3 is 13 residues long. This CDR3 is CASSSSPVETQYF. The CDR3 DNA reads TGTGCCAGCAGCTCTAGTCCCGTAGAGACCCAGTACTTC.

CDR3 loop: CSVEGSNQPQHF. The CDR3 DNA reads TGCAGCGTTGAGGGCAGCAATCAGCCCCAGCATTTT. The genes are TRBV29-1 and TRBJ1-5, with D uncertain. The CDR3 sequence is 12 residues long. The V gene's germline CDR1 is SQVTM and CDR2 ANQGSEA. V was trimmed by 3 bases and J by 1 base, leaving 4 bases between them. Full variable domain (missing parts from reference TRBV29-1 and TRBJ1-5): SAVISQKPSRDICQRGTSLTIQCQVDSQVTMMFWYRQQPGQSLTLIATANQGSEATYESGFVIDKFPISRPNLTFSTLTVSNMSPEDSSIYLCSVEGSNQPQHFGDGTRLSIL.

The chain's CDR3 is CAILLGQGTYLTDTQYF. The CDR3 DNA is TGTGCCATTCTTCTAGGACAGGGGACCTATTTAACAGATACGCAGTATTTT. The chain joins TRBV19 to TRBJ2-3; TRBD1 matches 9 bases. V lost 10 bases, J lost 3 bases, and 17 bases stayed unmatched. Looked up from germline, CDR1 is LNHDA and CDR2 is SQIVND (reference sequence). The CDR3 length is 17 residues.